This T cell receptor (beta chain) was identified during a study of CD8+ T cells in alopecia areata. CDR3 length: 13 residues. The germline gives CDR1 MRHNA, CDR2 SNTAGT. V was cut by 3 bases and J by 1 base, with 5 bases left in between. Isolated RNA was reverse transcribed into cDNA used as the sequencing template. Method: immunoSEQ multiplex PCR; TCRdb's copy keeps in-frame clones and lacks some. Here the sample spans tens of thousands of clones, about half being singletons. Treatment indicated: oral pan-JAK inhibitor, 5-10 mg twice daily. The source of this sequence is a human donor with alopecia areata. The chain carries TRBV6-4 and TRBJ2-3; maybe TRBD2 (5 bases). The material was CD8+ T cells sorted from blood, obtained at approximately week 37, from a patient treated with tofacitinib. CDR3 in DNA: TGTGCCAGCAGTGAGCGGGGCACAGATACGCAGTATTTT. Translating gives CASSERGTDTQYF.